What follows are 7 T cell receptor beta chains derived from one specimen sequenced in a study of blood T cell repertoires in COVID-19 (dated by TCRdb to 2018 to 2021). The library was prepared using the immunoSEQ multiplex PCR assay. TCRdb's version of the immuneACCESS table is confined to in-frame rearrangements and falls short of the full clone set. An unresolved V gene accounts for under half of the shortfall where checked; the remainder is of unknown origin. The sample yields some 150,000 clones; approximately 82% were counted once. Over 8% of the sample lies in the top ten. Sequenced: peripheral blood. Receptors originate from a woman aged 45-65 years with acute or convalescent COVID-19.

The J gene is TRBJ1-5, the V gene TRBV7-9; weak D call: TRBD1 (5 bases). V lost 5 bases and J 0 bases, leaving 11 bases between the germline ends. CDR1 SEHNR and CDR2 FQNEAQ come from the germline V gene (reference sequence). This CDR3 comprises 15 residues. CDR3 DNA sequence: TGTGCCAGCAGCGGACGGGGGAATAGCAATCAGCCCCAGCATTTT. Translating it yields CASSGRGNSNQPQHF.

This clone was detected a few times. DNA of the CDR3: TGTGCCAGCCACCGAGCGGGAGCACCCACAGATACGCAGTATTTT. As protein: CASHRAGAPTDTQYF. The chain is built from TRBV7-9 and TRBJ2-3; TRBD2 matches 8 bases. V lost 8 bases to trimming and J lost 2 bases; unmatched junction nucleotides: 9. This CDR3 contains 15 residues. Germline lookup yields CDR1 SEHNR and CDR2 FQNEAQ (reference sequence).

The chain has TRBV19 and TRBJ2-5, with a possible D match to TRBD2 (5 bases). V was shortened by 5 bases and J by 5 bases, with 21 bases between the two germline ends. Germline V gene lookup returns CDR1 LNHDA and CDR2 SQIVND (reference sequence). The CDR3 extends over 16 amino acids. CDR3 sequence (DNA): TGTGCCAGTAGTCCCCGAGGGTTGGTATCCGGGGAGACCCAGTACTTC. Protein: CASSPRGLVSGETQYF.

The genes are TRBV28 and TRBJ2-7; TRBD1 matches at 7 bases. Germline V gives CDR1 MDHEN, CDR2 SYDVKM. After removal of 2 bases from V and 3 bases from J, the junction contained 13 bases not matched to a gene. This CDR3 region has 17 residues. This CDR3 reads CASSLARDSDYNYEQYF. CDR3 nucleotide sequence: TGTGCCAGCAGTTTAGCCAGGGACAGCGACTACAACTACGAGCAGTACTTC.

Details on this clone: At one end the junction does not follow the germline gene, possibly because of a read error. The chain is built from TRBV28 and TRBJ1-6; no definite D call. The germline V gene has CDR1 MDHEN and CDR2 SYDVKM. The CDR3 totals 14 residues. The CDR3 sequence is CASSLEGVNSPLHF. The CDR3 DNA sequence: TGTGCCAGCAGTTTAGAGGGAGTTAATTCGCCCCTCCACTTT.

V and J are TRBV4-3 and TRBJ2-2; maybe TRBD1 (6 bases). In germline, CDR1 is LGHNA, CDR2 YSLEER. The CDR3 covers 15 residues. The ends were cut back, 4 bases at V and 1 base at J, with 10 bases in the middle. This CDR3 is CASSRGTRNTGELFF. The CDR3 region has the DNA TGCGCCAGCAGCCGAGGGACAAGGAACACCGGGGAGCTGTTTTTT.

This rearrangement joins TRBV29-1 to TRBJ1-6; D may be TRBD1 (6 bases). This CDR3 region has 13 residues. The V end lost 5 bases, the J end lost 8 bases, and 13 bases lay between the germline ends. CDR1 is SQVTM, CDR2 ANQGSEA, per germline. CDR3 sequence: CSVTEGGDSPLHF. The CDR3 DNA reads TGCAGCGTTACCGAGGGGGGGGATTCACCCCTCCACTTT. The full variable domain, rest sourced from reference TRBV29-1 and TRBJ1-6, is SAVISQKPSRDICQRGTSLTIQCQVDSQVTMMFWYRQQPGQSLTLIATANQGSEATYESGFVIDKFPISRPNLTFSTLTVSNMSPEDSSIYLCSVTEGGDSPLHFGNGTRLTVT.